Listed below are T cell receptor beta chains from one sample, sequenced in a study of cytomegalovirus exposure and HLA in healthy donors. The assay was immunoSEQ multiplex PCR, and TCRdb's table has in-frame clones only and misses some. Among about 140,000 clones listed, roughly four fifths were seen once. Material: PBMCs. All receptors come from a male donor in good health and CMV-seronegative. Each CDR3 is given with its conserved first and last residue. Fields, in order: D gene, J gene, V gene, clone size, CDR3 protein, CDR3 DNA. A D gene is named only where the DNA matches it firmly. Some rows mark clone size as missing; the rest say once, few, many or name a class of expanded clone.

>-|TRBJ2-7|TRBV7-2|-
CASSFTTYEQYF
TGTGCCAGCAGCTTTACAACCTACGAGCAGTACTTC
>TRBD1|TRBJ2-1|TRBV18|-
CASSPRDSYYNEQFF
TGTGCCAGCTCACCCCGGGACAGTTACTACAATGAGCAGTTCTTC
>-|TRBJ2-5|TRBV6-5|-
CASSYARGETQYF
TGTGCCAGCAGTTACGCCAGGGGTGAGACCCAGTACTTC
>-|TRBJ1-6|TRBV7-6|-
CASSSSNREPYNSPLHF
TGTGCCAGCAGCTCATCCAACAGGGAACCCTATAATTCACCCCTCCACTTT
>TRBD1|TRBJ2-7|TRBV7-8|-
CASSFDGTAWNEQYF
TGTGCCAGCAGCTTCGATGGGACAGCTTGGAACGAGCAGTACTTC
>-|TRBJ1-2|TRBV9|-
CASSVSDSYSYGYTF
TGTGCCAGCAGCGTTTCGGACAGCTACTCCTATGGCTACACCTTC
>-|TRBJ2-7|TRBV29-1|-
CSVKSGGTGAGYEQYF
TGCAGCGTTAAAAGCGGGGGGACAGGGGCTGGCTACGAGCAGTACTTC
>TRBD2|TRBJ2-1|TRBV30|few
CAWKSAERDGDEQFF
TGTGCCTGGAAAAGCGCGGAGCGGGATGGTGATGAGCAGTTCTTC
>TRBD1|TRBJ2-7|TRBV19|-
CASSPGDRAKEQYF
TGTGCCAGTAGCCCCGGGGACAGGGCGAAGGAGCAGTACTTC
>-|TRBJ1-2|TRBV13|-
CASREGPLGGYTF
TGTGCCAGCAGGGAGGGGCCTCTCGGGGGCTACACCTTC
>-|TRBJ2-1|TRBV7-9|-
CSSSFLGGEQFF
TGTTCCAGCAGCTTCTTGGGGGGAGAGCAGTTCTTC
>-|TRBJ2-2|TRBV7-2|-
CASSAELALTTGELFF
TGTGCCAGCAGCGCGGAGCTAGCGCTTACCACCGGGGAGCTGTTTTTT
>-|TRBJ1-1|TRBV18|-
CASSLDRFVEAFF
TGTGCCAGCTCACTTGATCGGTTTGTTGAAGCTTTCTTT
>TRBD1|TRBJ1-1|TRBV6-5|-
CASRRTGIHTEAFF
TGTGCCAGCAGGCGGACAGGAATACACACCGAAGCTTTCTTT
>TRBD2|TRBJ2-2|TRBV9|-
CASSVGLAGTGELFF
TGTGCCAGCAGCGTAGGGCTAGCGGGAACCGGGGAGCTGTTTTTT
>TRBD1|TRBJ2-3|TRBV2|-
CASSGGDRGIGDTQYF
TGTGCCAGCAGTGGAGGGGACAGGGGCATAGGAGATACGCAGTATTTT
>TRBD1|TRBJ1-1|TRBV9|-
CASSVGVRGFGEAFF
TGTGCCAGCAGCGTAGGCGTCAGGGGGTTTGGTGAAGCTTTCTTT
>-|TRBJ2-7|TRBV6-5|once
CASSYGDWADSYEQYF
TGTGCCAGCAGTTACGGGGACTGGGCAGACTCCTACGAGCAGTACTTC
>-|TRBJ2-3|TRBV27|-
CASSPLDYLGTDTQYF
TGTGCCAGCAGTCCTTTGGACTACCTCGGCACAGATACGCAGTATTTT
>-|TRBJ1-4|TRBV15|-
CATSEKPGDGGEKLFF
TGTGCCACCAGCGAAAAGCCAGGGGACGGAGGTGAAAAACTGTTTTTT
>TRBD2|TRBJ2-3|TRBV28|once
CASGLVEPQYF
TGTGCCAGCGGACTAGTAGAGCCGCAGTATTTT
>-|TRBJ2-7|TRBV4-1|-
CASSQEWVRSYEQYF
TGCGCCAGCAGCCAAGAATGGGTCAGGTCCTACGAGCAGTACTTC
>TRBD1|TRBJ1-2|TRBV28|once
CASVGTGLSYTF
TGTGCCAGCGTCGGGACAGGGTTAAGCTACACCTTC
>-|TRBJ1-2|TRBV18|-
CASSLTGTDYGYTF
TGTGCCAGCTCACTAACAGGGACGGACTATGGCTACACCTTC
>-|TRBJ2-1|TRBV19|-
CASSKMRRDFYSYNEQFF
TGTGCCAGTAGCAAGATGAGGAGGGACTTCTACTCCTACAATGAGCAGTTCTTC
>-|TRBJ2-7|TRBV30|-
CASNVGLTYEQYF
TGTGCCTCCAACGTAGGACTTACCTACGAGCAGTACTTC
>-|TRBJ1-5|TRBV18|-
CASSPQADRNQPQHF
TGTGCCAGCTCACCACAGGCGGATCGCAATCAGCCCCAGCATTTT